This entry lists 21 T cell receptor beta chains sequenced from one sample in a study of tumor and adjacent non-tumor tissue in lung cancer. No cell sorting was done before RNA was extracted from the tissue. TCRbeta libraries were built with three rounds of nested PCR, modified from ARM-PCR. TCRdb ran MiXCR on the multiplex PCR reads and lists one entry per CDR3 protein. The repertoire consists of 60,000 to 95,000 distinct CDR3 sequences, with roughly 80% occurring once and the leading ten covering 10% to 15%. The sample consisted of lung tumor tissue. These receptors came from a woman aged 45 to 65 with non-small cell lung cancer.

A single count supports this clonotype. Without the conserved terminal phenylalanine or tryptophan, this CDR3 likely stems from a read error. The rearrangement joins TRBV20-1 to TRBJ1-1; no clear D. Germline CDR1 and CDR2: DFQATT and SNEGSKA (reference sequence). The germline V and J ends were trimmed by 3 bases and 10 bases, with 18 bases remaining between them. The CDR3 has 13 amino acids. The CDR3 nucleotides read TGCAGTGCTAGTGGCTCCGGGTCCGAGGGAGCTTTCTAT. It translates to CSASGSGSEGAFY.

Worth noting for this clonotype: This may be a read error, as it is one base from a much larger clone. The CDR3 DNA sequence: TGTGCCAGCAACAAGGCGGGGAGCACAGATACGCAGTATTTT. It yields the protein CASNKAGSTDTQYF. The chain recombines TRBV5-4 with TRBJ2-3, with D possibly TRBD2 on 6 matching bases. CDR1 and CDR2 from the germline V gene are SGHNT and YYREEE (reference sequence). The CDR3 spans 14 residues. The ends were cut back, 6 bases at V and 0 bases at J, with 11 bases in the middle. Supplemented by reference TRBV5-4 and TRBJ2-3, the full variable domain reads ETGVTQSPTHLIKTRGQQVTLRCSSQSGHNTVSWYQQALGQGPQFIFQYYREEENGRGNFPPRFSGLQFPNYSSELNVNALELDDSALYLCASNKAGSTDTQYFGPGTRLTVL.

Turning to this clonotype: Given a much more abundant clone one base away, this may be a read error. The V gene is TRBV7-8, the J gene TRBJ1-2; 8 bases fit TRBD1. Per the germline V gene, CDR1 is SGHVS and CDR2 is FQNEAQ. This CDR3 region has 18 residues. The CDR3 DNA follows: TGTGCCAGCAGCTTAAGAACCGGGACAGGAGGATCCATCTATGGCCACACCTTC. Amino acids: CASSLRTGTGGSIYGHTF.

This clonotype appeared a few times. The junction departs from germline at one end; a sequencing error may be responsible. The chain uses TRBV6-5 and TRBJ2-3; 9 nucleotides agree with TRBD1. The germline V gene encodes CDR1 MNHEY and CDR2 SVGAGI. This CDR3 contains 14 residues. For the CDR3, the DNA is TGTGCCAGTAGTTACTTGGGGGACAGGGAGGGACAGTATTTT. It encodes CASSYLGDREGQYF.

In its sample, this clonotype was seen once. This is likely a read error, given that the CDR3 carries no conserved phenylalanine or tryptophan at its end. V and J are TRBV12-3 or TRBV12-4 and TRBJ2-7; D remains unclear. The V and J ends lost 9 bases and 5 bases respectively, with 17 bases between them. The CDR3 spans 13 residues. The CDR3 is CARSPLRGHEQYL. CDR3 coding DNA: TGTGCCAGAAGTCCCTTGCGAGGCCACGAGCAGTACTTG.

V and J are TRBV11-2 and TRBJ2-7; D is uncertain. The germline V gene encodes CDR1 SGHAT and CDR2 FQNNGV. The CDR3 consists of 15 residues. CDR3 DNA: TGTGTCAACAGCTTAGGCCTTATTAGCTCCTACGAGCAGTACTTC. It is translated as CVNSLGLISSYEQYF. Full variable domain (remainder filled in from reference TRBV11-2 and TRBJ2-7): EAGVAQSPRYKIIEKRQSVAFWCNPISGHATLYWYQQILGQGPKLLIQFQNNGVVDDSQLPKDRFSAERLKGVDSTLKIQPAKLEDSAVYLCVNSLGLISSYEQYFGPGTRLTVT.

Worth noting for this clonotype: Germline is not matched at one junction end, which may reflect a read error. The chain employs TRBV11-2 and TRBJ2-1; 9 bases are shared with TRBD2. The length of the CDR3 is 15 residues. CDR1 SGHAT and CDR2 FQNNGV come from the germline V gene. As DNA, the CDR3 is TGTGGCAGCAGCTTAGAATCTAGCGGGAATCATGAGTCGTTCTTC. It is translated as CGSSLESSGNHESFF.

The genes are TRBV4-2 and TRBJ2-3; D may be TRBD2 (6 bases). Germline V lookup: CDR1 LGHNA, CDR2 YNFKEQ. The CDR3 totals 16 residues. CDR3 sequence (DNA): TGTGTCAGTAGCCAGGATGGACTAACGGGATCAGATACGCAGTATTTT. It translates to CVSSQDGLTGSDTQYF.

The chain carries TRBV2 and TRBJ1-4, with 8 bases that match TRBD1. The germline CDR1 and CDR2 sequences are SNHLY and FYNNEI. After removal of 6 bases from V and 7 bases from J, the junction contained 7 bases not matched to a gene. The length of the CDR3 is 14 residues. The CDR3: CASSRQGFGEKLFF. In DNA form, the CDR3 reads TGTGCCAGCAGCCGACAGGGGTTCGGTGAAAAACTGTTTTTT.

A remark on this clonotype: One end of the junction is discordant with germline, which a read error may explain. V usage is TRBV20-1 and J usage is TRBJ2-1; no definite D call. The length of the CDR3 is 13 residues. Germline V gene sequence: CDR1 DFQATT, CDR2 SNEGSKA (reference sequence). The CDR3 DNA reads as TGCAGTGCTAGTGCGGTTATGATAGATGAGCAGTCCTTC. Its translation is CSASAVMIDEQSF.

The CDR3 region has the DNA TGCACCACCGGTAGAGGAGAAGAGACCCAGTACTTC. This gives the protein CTTGRGEETQYF. V usage is TRBV29-1 and J usage is TRBJ2-5; the D is unclear. The CDR3 has 12 residues. Germline V lookup: CDR1 SQVTM, CDR2 ANQGSEA.

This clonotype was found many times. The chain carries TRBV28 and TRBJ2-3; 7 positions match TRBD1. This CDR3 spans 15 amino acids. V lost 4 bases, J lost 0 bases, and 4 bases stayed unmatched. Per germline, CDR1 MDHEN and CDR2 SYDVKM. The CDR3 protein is CASSWGQRSTDTQYF. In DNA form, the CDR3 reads TGTGCCAGCAGTTGGGGACAGCGCAGCACAGATACGCAGTATTTT.

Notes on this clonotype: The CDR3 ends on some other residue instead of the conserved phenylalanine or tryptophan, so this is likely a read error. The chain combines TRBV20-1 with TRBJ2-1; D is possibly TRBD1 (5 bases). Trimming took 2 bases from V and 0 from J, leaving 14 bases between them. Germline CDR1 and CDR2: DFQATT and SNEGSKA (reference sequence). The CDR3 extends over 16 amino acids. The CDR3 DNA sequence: TGCAGTGCTAGATTGCAGGGCCGAGGCTCCTACAATGAGCAGTTCATC. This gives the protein CSARLQGRGSYNEQFI.

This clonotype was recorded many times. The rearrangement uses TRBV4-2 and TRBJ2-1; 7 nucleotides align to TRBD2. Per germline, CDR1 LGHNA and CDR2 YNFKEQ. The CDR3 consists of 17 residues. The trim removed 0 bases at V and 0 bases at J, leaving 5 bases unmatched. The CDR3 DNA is TGTGCCAGCAGCCAAGAGGGAGCGGGGATCTCCTACAATGAGCAGTTCTTC. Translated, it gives CASSQEGAGISYNEQFF.

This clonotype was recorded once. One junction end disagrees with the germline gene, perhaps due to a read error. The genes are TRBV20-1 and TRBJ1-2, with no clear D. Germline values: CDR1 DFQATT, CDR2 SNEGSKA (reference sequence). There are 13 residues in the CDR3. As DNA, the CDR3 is TGCAGTGCTAGCCCCAATGGAGGCTATGGCTACGCCTTC. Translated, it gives CSASPNGGYGYAF.

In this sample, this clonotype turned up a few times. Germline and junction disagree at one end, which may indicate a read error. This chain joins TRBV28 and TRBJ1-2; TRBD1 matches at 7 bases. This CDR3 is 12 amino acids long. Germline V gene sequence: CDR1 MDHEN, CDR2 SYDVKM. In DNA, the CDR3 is TGTGCCAGCAGTTACAGGGGATATGGCTATATCTTC. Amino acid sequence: CASSYRGYGYIF.

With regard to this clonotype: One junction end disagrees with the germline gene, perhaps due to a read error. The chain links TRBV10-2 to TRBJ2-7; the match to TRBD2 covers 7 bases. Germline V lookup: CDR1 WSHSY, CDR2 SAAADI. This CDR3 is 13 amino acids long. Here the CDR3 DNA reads TGCGCTAGCACTAGCGATAGCTCGTACGAGCAGTACTTC. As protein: CASTSDSSYEQYF.

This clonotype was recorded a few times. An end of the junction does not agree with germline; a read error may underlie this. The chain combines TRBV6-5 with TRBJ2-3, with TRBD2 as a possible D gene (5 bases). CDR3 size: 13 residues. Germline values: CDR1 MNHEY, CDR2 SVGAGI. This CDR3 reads CGSGYTWEDTQYF. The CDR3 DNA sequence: TGTGGCAGCGGTTACACGTGGGAAGATACGCAGTATTTT.

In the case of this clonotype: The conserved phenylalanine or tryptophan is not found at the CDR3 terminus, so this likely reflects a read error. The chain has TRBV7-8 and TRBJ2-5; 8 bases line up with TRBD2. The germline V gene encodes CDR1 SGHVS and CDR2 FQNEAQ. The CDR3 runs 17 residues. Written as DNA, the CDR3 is TGTGGCAGCGGCTTAGACCGGACGGGAGGGTCGGAAGTGACCCAGTACTCC. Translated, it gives CGSGLDRTGGSEVTQYS.

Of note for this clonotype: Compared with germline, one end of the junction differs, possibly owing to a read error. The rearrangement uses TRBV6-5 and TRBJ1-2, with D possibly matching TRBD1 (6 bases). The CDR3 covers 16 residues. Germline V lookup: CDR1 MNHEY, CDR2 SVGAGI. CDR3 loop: CASRNIIGQGSYCYIF. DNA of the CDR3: TGTGCCAGCAGAAACATTATAGGGCAGGGGTCCTATTGCTACATCTTC.

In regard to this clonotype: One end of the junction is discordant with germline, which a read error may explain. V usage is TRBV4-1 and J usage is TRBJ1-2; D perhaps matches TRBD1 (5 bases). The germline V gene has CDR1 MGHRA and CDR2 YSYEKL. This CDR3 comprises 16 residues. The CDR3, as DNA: TGCGCCAGCAACCAAGAGTGGCTCTCAGGGACCTATGGCTACACCTTC. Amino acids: CASNQEWLSGTYGYTF.